This T cell receptor beta chain was profiled in a study of response to subunit inactivated influenza vaccine. TCRdb redid the calling of the RT-PCR reads with MiXCR, one entry per CDR3 protein. The repertoire holds approximately 500,000 distinct CDR3 sequences, roughly 25% seen once, with approximately 3% in the top ten. V lost 6 bases to trimming and J lost 1 base; unmatched junction nucleotides: 8. From germline, CDR1 is MDHEN and CDR2 SYDVKM. The CDR3 is 15 residues long. The same data also contributed to another study, on T cells expressing NK-cell markers. That paper states: Researchers built TCR beta cDNA using 5'RACE template switching with UMIs. CD3+CD56+NKG2C+, CD3+CD56+NKG2C- and CD3+CD56-NKG2C+ T cells, once sorted, supplied the TCR beta repertoires. Sequencing covered eight donors, seven HCMV-seropositive and one seronegative. Several of the experiments relied on an anti-gamma-delta TCR antibody so that only alpha-beta TCR T cells were sorted. Of the CD8+ T cells in six donors, about 1.0-7.0% belonged to dominant NKG2C+ clonotypes.

The chain employs TRBV28 and TRBJ1-1; 7 bases align to TRBD1. The sequencing used CD4+ T cells sorted from PBMCs, collected less than 13 days after vaccination. The receptor comes from a man in his forties or fifties who received an inactivated influenza vaccine. The chain's CDR3 is CASRLRGQSNTEAFF. The CDR3 nucleotides read TGTGCCAGCAGACTAAGGGGACAGTCGAACACTGAAGCTTTCTTT.